The clone carrying this TCR beta chain was found once. This specimen belongs to a study of T cell changes during pregnancy in multiple sclerosis. TCRdb's copy holds only in-frame clones and misses some; the assay was immunoSEQ multiplex PCR. This table has 60,000 to 65,000 clones, roughly 88% appearing once. Trimming took 5 bases from V and 3 from J; bases not matched to a gene: 5. This CDR3 contains 14 residues. CDR1 and CDR2 from the germline V gene are SGHTA and FQGNSA. This sample comprised peripheral blood, obtained in the second trimester of pregnancy. The clonotype comes from a female donor in good health, enrolled as a control in a pregnancy study. V usage is TRBV7-2 and J usage is TRBJ1-2; TRBD1 matches at 8 bases. Here the CDR3 DNA reads TGTGCCAGCAGCCGGGACAGGACCGACTATGGCTACACCTTC. Its protein is CASSRDRTDYGYTF.